Listed below are T cell receptor beta chains from one sample, sequenced in a study of tumor-infiltrating lymphocytes in primary liver carcinoma. From the multiplex PCR reads, TCRdb called clonotypes with MiXCR, one entry per CDR3 protein. The sample shows more than 85,000 distinct CDR3 sequences, roughly 80% of them seen only once. The sample was liver tumor tissue from sampling region 3. These TCRs come from a man in his forties with primary liver carcinoma and hepatitis B virus infection. CDR3s leave out the opening cysteine and the closing phenylalanine or tryptophan. D genes are given only for firm matches.

d_call v_call cdr3_aa
- TRBV6-1 ASIPSYNEQF
- TRBV10-3 AIKSREQINTEAL
- TRBV6-6 ASSYPGTCSGNTLY
- TRBV28 ASIPPERRGYNEQP
- TRBV7-9 ASRPGQAGTGKLF
- TRBV11-3 TSSLGISNNEQF
TRBD1 TRBV30 AWDRVGTEVF
- TRBV5-5 ASSPPTVIPLQY
- TRBV5-1 ASSHGLEAGYYL
- TRBV10-2 TNSGVSYEQY
- TRBV6-2/TRBV6-3 VSSSERSRSSYEQY
- TRBV24-1 ATSGGTSSYNEQF
- TRBV11-2 ASSPSSIQGTGWETRY
TRBD2 TRBV7-8 ASSSRGSGLVGGAYNEQF
- TRBV12-3/TRBV12-4 TNSLEVAFNNEQF
TRBD2 TRBV6-1 ASSHGLAIEQF
- TRBV10-1 ATRASEIVGEMF
- TRBV12-3/TRBV12-4 TSSIPGFPYEQY
- TRBV11-1 ASGGKRYYEQY
- TRBV6-1 ASSLGGCEQF
- TRBV12-3/TRBV12-4 ASSREVGTQY
TRBD1 TRBV5-4 ASRRDRQYSEQF
TRBD1 TRBV29-1 GDTGGWVMDTEAF
- TRBV5-4 ASSANSGAYNKQF
TRBD1 TRBV5-5 TSSLAGQGNYEHY
- TRBV24-1 AACDGVMQY
- TRBV10-2 ASSVGGTQPQH
- TRBV30 AWTQGSKDYGYT
TRBD1 TRBV6-6 ASSPRQGSFCEQY
- TRBV12-3/TRBV12-4 TSSLTPAGVTGELF
- TRBV11-2 AISLYTGVAAQETQY
TRBD1 TRBV28 ASLTTGTGSHEQY
TRBD1 TRBV10-3 ANTSGQGYEQY
TRBD2 TRBV6-1 TSSECSGSYNEQF
TRBD1 TRBV4-3 ANSPKTGHSPRELF
- TRBV6-2/TRBV6-3 ASRLGGTNTEAF
- TRBV29-1 SAWGRGRGGALF
- TRBV6-1 ASRDLGDITEELF
TRBD2 TRBV12-5 ASGPSGTNTGELS
- TRBV4-3 ACSQDLGETQY
- TRBV11-3 ASSFAPSLEQF
- TRBV4-2 TSSQEGSGGYSPLH
- TRBV4-3 ASSHDMTGSYEQY
- TRBV5-4 DSSLGHGGYEQY
- TRBV10-3 AISDWDGSIGTQY
- TRBV28 ASSPGRGCLYEQY
- TRBV5-1 ASSFRTNATGGSYEQY
TRBD1 TRBV5-4 TSSPERTGGEQY
TRBD2 TRBV10-2 ASNGLAGVQETQY
- TRBV12-3/TRBV12-4 VSSLDNNEQS
TRBD2 TRBV4-3 AGCRGLAGSGNTGELF
- TRBV6-2/TRBV6-3 ASSYRVSYDEQF
- TRBV28 ASSLIGSGSYEQY
- TRBV5-1 ASGQIPGNEQF